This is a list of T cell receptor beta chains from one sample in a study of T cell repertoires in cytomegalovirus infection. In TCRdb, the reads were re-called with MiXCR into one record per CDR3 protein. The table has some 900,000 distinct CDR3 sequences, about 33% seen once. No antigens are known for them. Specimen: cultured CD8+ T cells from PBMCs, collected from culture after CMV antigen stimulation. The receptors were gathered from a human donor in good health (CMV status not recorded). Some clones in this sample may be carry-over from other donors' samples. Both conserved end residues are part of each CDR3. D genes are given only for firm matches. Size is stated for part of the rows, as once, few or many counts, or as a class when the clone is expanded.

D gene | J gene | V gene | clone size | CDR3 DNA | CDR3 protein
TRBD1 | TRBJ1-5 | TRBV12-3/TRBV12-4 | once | TGTGCCAACAGTGGGGACAGGTATAATCAGCCCCAGCATTTT | CANSGDRYNQPQHF
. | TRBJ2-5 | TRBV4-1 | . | TGCGCCAGCAGCCAAGTCCAGGGGAGATTACCCCAAGAGACCCAGTACTTC | CASSQVQGRLPQETQYF
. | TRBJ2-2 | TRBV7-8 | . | TGTGCCAGCAGCCGACCCTACGGGTCGGAGCTGTTTTTT | CASSRPYGSELFF
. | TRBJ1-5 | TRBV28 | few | TGTGCCAGCAGTTCGCAGGCGGACAATCAGCCCCAGCATTTT | CASSSQADNQPQHF
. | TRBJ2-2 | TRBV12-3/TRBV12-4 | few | TGTGCCAGCAGTTTAGGCCTCGGGGGGAACACCGGGGAGCTGTTTTTT | CASSLGLGGNTGELFF
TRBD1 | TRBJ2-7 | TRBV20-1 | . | TGCAGTGCTAGAAATCTTGACAGGGCCCTCTCCTACGAGCAGTACTTC | CSARNLDRALSYEQYF
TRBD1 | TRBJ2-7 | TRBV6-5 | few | TGTGCCAGCAGTTACTCGATTCCAGGACAGGGGAGCCACGAGCAGTACTTC | CASSYSIPGQGSHEQYF
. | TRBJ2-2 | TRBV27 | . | TGTGCCAGCTGCGGACAGTCCGGCGGGGAGCTGTTTTTT | CASCGQSGGELFF
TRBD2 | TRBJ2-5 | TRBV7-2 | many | TGTGCCAGCAGCATTGAAGGGACTAGCGGGGGACCCCAAGAGACCCAGTACTTC | CASSIEGTSGGPQETQYF
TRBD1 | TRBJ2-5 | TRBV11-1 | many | TGTGCCGGAATACAGGGGCTGAGGCAAGAGACCCAGTACTTC | CAGIQGLRQETQYF
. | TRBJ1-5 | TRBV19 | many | TGTGCCAGTAGGCCCCTCGGCGGAAATCAGCCCCAGCATTTT | CASRPLGGNQPQHF
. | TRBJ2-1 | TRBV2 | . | TGTGCCAGCCCCTGGGGGGCCCACAATGAGCAGTTCTTC | CASPWGAHNEQFF
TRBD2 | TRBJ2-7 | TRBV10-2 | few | TGCGCCAGCAGTTTGGCTTTGGGACTAGCGGGGGATTACGAGCAGTACTTC | CASSLALGLAGDYEQYF
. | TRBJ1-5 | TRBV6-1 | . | TGTGCCAGCAGTGACCAAAGCGTGGGCACCTATCAGCCCCAGCATTTT | CASSDQSVGTYQPQHF
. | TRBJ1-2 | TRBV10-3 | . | TGTGCCATCAGTGTGAGGGACAACAACTATGGCTACACCTTC | CAISVRDNNYGYTF
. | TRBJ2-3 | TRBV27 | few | TGTGCCAGCAGTTCCCTTTTTAGCACAGATACGCAGTATTTT | CASSSLFSTDTQYF
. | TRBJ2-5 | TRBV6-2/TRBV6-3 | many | TGTGCCAGCAGTTTGACAGAAGAGACCCAGTACTTC | CASSLTEETQYF
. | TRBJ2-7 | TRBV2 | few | TGTGCCAGCTTTTACAGCTACGAGCAGTACTTC | CASFYSYEQYF
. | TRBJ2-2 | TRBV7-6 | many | TGTGCCAGCAGCCGGAATTGGGGGACGAACACCGGGGAGCTGTTTTTT | CASSRNWGTNTGELFF
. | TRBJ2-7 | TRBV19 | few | TGTGCCAGTAGGCTGACGGTCTACCTCGACGAGCAGTACTTC | CASRLTVYLDEQYF
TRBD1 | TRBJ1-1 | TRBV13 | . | TGTGCCAGCAGCGGCGGGACAGGGGTAACTGAAGCTTTCTTT | CASSGGTGVTEAFF
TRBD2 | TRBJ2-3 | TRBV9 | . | TGCGCCAGCACCCTTAGCGGGGTCTCCACCACAGATACGCAGTATTTT | CASTLSGVSTTDTQYF
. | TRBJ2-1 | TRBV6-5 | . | TGTGCCAGCAGTCCCTACTTGAAATCCTACAATGAGCAGTTCTTC | CASSPYLKSYNEQFF
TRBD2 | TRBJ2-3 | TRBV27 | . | TGTGCCAGCAGTCGCTGGACTAGCAGAACAGATACGCAGTATTTT | CASSRWTSRTDTQYF
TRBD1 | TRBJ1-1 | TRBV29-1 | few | TGCAGCGTCGTCGAGGGGGCGACCAGTATGAACACTGAAGCTTTCTTT | CSVVEGATSMNTEAFF
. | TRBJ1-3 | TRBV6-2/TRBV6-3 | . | TGTGCCAACCGCGGCAGGGCCTCTGGAAACACCATATATTTT | CANRGRASGNTIYF
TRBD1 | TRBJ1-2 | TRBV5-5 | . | TGTGCCAGCAGCTTGGTCAGGGGGACTAACTATGGCTACACCTTC | CASSLVRGTNYGYTF
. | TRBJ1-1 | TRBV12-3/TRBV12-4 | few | TGTGCCAGCAGTTTACAGGAAATGGGGACTGAAGCTTTCTTT | CASSLQEMGTEAFF
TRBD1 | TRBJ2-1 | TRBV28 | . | TGTGCCAGCAGTTATGGGACAGGGCTCGGCAATGAGCAGTTCTTC | CASSYGTGLGNEQFF
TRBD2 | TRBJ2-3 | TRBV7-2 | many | TGTGCCAGCAGCTTAGCCTCGCGGGGGGCCTCTAGCACAGATACGCAGTATTTT | CASSLASRGASSTDTQYF
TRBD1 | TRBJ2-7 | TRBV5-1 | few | TGCGCCAGCAGCCGGGACAGGGGACTCTACGAGCAGTACTTC | CASSRDRGLYEQYF
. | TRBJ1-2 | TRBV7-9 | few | TGTGCCAGCAGCTTAGACAGGGCCGAAGCTAACTATGGCTACACCTTC | CASSLDRAEANYGYTF
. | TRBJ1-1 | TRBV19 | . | TGTGCCAGCTGCGAGATAGGGAACACTGAAGCTTTCTTT | CASCEIGNTEAFF
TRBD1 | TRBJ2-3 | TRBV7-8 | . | TGTGCCAGCAGCTTAGAGCTCGCCGAAGGGACAGAAAACACAGATACGCAGTATTTT | CASSLELAEGTENTDTQYF
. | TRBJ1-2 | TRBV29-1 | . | TGCAGCGCGGCAATTATCGGGGGAGACTACACCTTC | CSAAIIGGDYTF
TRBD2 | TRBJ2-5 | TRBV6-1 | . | TGTGCCAACAGTGAACGGCTAGCGGGGGGTCTGTACCAAGAGACCCAGTACTTC | CANSERLAGGLYQETQYF
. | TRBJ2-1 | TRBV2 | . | TGTGCCAGCAGTGGAAGGGTGGATGAGCAGTTCTTC | CASSGRVDEQFF
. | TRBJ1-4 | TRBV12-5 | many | TGTGCTAGTATCCGGGGAAACCCTAATGAAAAACTGTTTTTT | CASIRGNPNEKLFF
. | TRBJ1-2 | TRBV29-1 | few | TGCAGCGTTGAAGACATCCACACCAACTATGGCTACACCTTC | CSVEDIHTNYGYTF
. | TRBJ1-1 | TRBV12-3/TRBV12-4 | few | TGTGCCAGCAGTTTGACGGGCAGGAAAGCTTTCTTT | CASSLTGRKAFF
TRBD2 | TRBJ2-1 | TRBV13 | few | TGTGCCAGCAGCTTCTCTAGCGGGGTAGACGATGAGCAGTTCTTC | CASSFSSGVDDEQFF
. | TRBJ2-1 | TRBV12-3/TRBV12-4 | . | TGTACTACCGGGAACTACAATGAGCAGTTCTTC | CTTGNYNEQFF
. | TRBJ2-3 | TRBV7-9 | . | TGTGCCAGCCGGGACCCACGCACAGATACGCAGTATTTT | CASRDPRTDTQYF